This TCR beta chain was recorded in a study of blood T cell repertoires in COVID-19 (TCRdb year 2020). With respect to the entire study: The collaborator samples originated in the United States, Italy and Spain and spanned the acute and convalescent phases of COVID-19. The sample metadata nearly always contained a de-identified subject ID, COVID-19 status, age in years and sex. The samples were drawn from two sources: the first 160 participants of the ongoing ImmuneRACE study, and about 1,300 subjects contributed by 6 global collaborators. The repertoires were made available in a free public database intended to serve as a resource for research on the immune response to SARS-CoV-2. Subjects who had been exposed to COVID-19, were actively infected with it, or had recovered from it provided the deeply sampled blood TCRbeta repertoires that made up the dataset. Where available, HLA class I and class II types were obtained from metadata supplied by the sample provider rather than from assay-based typing. The material from the prospective study consisted of cDNA or gDNA derived from T cells, B-cell-depleted T cells, or PBMCs.

Each collaborating institution followed its own protocols to collect whole blood in K2EDTA tubes. For TCRbeta analysis, collaborators shipped samples as frozen whole blood, isolated PBMCs, or DNA extracted from either of those sample types. CDR1 and CDR2 are drawn from the germline V gene: MNHNS, SASEGT. Taken from cysteine to phenylalanine, the CDR3 has 16 residues. Just the 48-base CDR3 DNA is kept, in frame starting at base 1. V is shortened by 6 bases, J by 0 bases, and the region joining them spans 15 bases. Points the paper makes about the study in general: The quantity of clinical and demographic metadata differed by source and by participant and was supplied without curation.

TCRbeta CDR3 regions were amplified from genomic DNA by means of the immunoSEQ Assay, a bias-controlled multiplex PCR. Processing in the source paper ran as follows. The number of nucleated cells in each sample was estimated by amplification of reference gene primers within the assay. To quantify the absolute abundance of each unique TCRbeta CDR3 rearrangement, sequence reads were collapsed and filtered. For each sample, productive Simpson clonality was calculated as the square root of Simpson's diversity index over productive rearrangements. This immuneACCESS table, as held by TCRdb, lists in-frame sequences with V and J called but not all clones. Of the missing ones, under half trace to an unresolved V gene in checked studies; the others have no known cause. V and J calls and clone size come straight from that table; D and trimming were deduced from the DNA. This sample holds 80,000 to 90,000 clones; more than 75% were observed only once. Of the sample, around 5.3% is held by the ten largest clones.

Details on this clone: The antigen it binds to is not known. It has no much larger one-base neighbor in the sample; base qualities were not kept.

The rearranged chain carries TRBV6-1 and TRBJ2-4; a tentative D match to TRBD1 spans 6 bases. The sample comprised peripheral blood. This clonotype was obtained from a middle-aged man with acute or convalescent COVID-19. The CDR3 reads as follows: CASSELGALAKNIQYF. The DNA reads as follows: TGTGCCAGCAGCGAACTGGGGGCCTTAGCCAAAAACATTCAGTACTTC.